Each of the 29 T cell receptor beta chains below was sequenced from the same sample in a study of Ad26.COV2.S vaccination and SARS-CoV-2 variants. TCRdb's table, derived via immunoSEQ multiplex PCR, lists solely in-frame clones and lacks some. The table lists some 400,000 clones, about 89% of them singletons. The sample's treatment: roughly 18 received Ad26.COV2.S at low or high dose, single or two shots; about 5 received placebo; per-sample allocation not given. The investigators took samples on day 63 after the first vaccine or placebo injection. The sample here was peripheral blood, taken in a trial of Ad26.COV2.S vaccine versus placebo. All receptors come from a person between 18 and 60 years old who received the Ad26.COV2.S COVID-19 vaccine or a placebo.

V usage is TRBV3-1 (or the pseudogene TRBV3-2) and J usage is TRBJ2-7; D perhaps matches TRBD1 (5 bases). In germline, CDR1 is LGHDT, CDR2 YNNKEL (reference sequence). Trimming stripped 2 bases from V and 3 bases from J, with 14 bases between. The CDR3 has 15 amino acids. The DNA of the CDR3 is TGTGCCAGCAGCCAAAACCACAAGACAGACTACGAGCAGTACTTC. Its translation: CASSQNHKTDYEQYF.

The chain employs TRBV6-1 and TRBJ2-2; TRBD1 aligns across 10 bases. This CDR3 contains 15 residues. Unmatched junction bases numbered 3, after V lost 1 base and J lost 7 bases. Germline V gives CDR1 MNHNS, CDR2 SASEGT. CDR3 nucleotides: TGTGCCAGCAGTGAAGGGGACAGGGGAGGCGGGGAGCTGTTTTTT. It translates to CASSEGDRGGGELFF.

This clone was picked up one time. The rearrangement joins TRBV5-1 to TRBJ1-1, with 8 bases matching TRBD1. This CDR3 region has 14 residues. Germline V gene sequence: CDR1 SGHRS, CDR2 YFSETQ. V shed 4 bases, J shed 7 bases, and the junction held 9 bases outside the gene matches. CDR3 nucleotides: TGCGCCAGCAGCCCACAGGGGGATACAGGTGAAGCTTTCTTT. It specifies CASSPQGDTGEAFF.

The chain uses TRBV6-2 or TRBV6-3 and TRBJ2-2; 14 nucleotides agree with TRBD2. Germline V gene sequence: CDR1 MNHEY, CDR2 SVGEGT. The CDR3 consists of 17 residues. After removal of 4 bases from V and 2 bases from J, the junction contained 3 bases not matched to a gene. The CDR3: CASSWTSGRINTGELFF. CDR3 bases: TGTGCCAGCAGTTGGACTAGCGGGAGGATAAACACCGGGGAGCTGTTTTTT.

This clone came up once. The chain uses TRBV5-6 and TRBJ2-1, with D perhaps assigned TRBD1 or TRBD2 (5 bases each). The CDR3 consists of 15 residues. V gave up 3 bases and J gave up 0 bases, with 10 bases separating them. Germline assignment: CDR1 SGHDT and CDR2 YYEEEE. CDR3 DNA sequence: TGTGCCAGCAGCTCGGGACCGAGCTCCTACAATGAGCAGTTCTTC. It encodes CASSSGPSSYNEQFF.

The chain is built from TRBV19 and TRBJ1-5; no clear D gene. V lost 0 bases and J 9 bases, leaving 12 bases between the germline ends. There are 14 residues in the CDR3. Germline lookup yields CDR1 LNHDA and CDR2 SQIVND (reference sequence). CDR3 protein: CASSIEPGARPQHF. CDR3 nucleotide sequence: TGTGCCAGTAGTATAGAACCAGGCGCCAGGCCCCAGCATTTT.

The chain uses TRBV6-4 and TRBJ2-3; TRBD2 aligns across 14 bases. CDR1 MRHNA and CDR2 SNTAGT come from the germline V gene. The CDR3 runs to 15 residues. After removal of 5 bases from V and 5 bases from J, the junction contained 3 bases not matched to a gene. CDR3 loop: CASSPGLAGGDTQYF. CDR3 nucleotide sequence: TGTGCCAGCAGTCCAGGACTAGCGGGAGGAGATACGCAGTATTTT.

The chain links TRBV14 to TRBJ2-7; D may correspond to TRBD1 or TRBD2 (5 bases each). V lost 5 bases to trimming and J lost 0 bases, with 26 bases between them. Germline V CDR1 and CDR2: SGHDN, FVKESK. This CDR3 has 19 residues. The CDR3: CASSERGVLGVGFSYEQYF. CDR3 in DNA: TGTGCCAGCAGCGAAAGAGGGGTTTTGGGGGTGGGTTTCTCCTACGAGCAGTACTTC.

The genes are TRBV15 and TRBJ2-1; 11 bases fit TRBD2. CDR3 size: 15 residues. Germline V gene sequence: CDR1 LNHNV, CDR2 YYDKDF (reference sequence). V lost 5 bases to trimming and J lost 3 bases; unmatched junction nucleotides: 3. The chain's CDR3 is CATSGGLADYNEQFF. DNA of the CDR3: TGTGCCACCAGCGGGGGACTAGCGGACTACAATGAGCAGTTCTTC.

V is TRBV20-1 and J is TRBJ2-5; weak D call: TRBD2 (5 bases). Germline CDR1 reads DFQATT; CDR2 reads SNEGSKA (reference sequence). Between the trimmed V and J ends, which lost 6 bases and 5 bases, there was a span of 10 bases. The CDR3 length is 11 residues. The CDR3 reads CSAPAGETQYF. The CDR3 nucleotides are TGCAGTGCCCCTGCGGGCGAGACCCAGTACTTC.

CDR3 in DNA: TGTGCCAGCAGCCAGCGGCAAGCGAACACCGGGGAGCTGTTTTTT. Translated, it gives CASSQRQANTGELFF. The chain links TRBV3-1 (or the pseudogene TRBV3-2) to TRBJ2-2; D ambiguous. Looked up from germline, CDR1 is LGHDT and CDR2 is YNNKEL (reference sequence). V lost 3 bases and J lost 0, with 8 bases in between. The CDR3 has 15 amino acids.

The chain has TRBV20-1 and TRBJ1-2; a possible D gene is TRBD1 (5 bases). CDR3 length: 14 residues. The germline V gene encodes CDR1 DFQATT and CDR2 SNEGSKA (reference sequence). V shed 3 bases and J shed 4 bases, with 15 bases lying between them. In nucleotides, the CDR3 is TGCAGTGCTAGTATCAGGGACTGGGTCTATGGCTACACCTTC. Its protein product is CSASIRDWVYGYTF.

The rearrangement links TRBV19 to TRBJ2-3; the D is unclear. Trimming pared 5 bases from V and 2 bases from J, leaving 8 bases between. Looked up from germline, CDR1 is LNHDA and CDR2 is SQIVND (reference sequence). The CDR3 is made up of 13 amino acids. The CDR3 DNA sequence: TGTGCCAGTAGTCCGAGTAACACAGATACGCAGTATTTT. It yields the protein CASSPSNTDTQYF.

The J gene is TRBJ2-3, the V gene TRBV5-1; the D is unclear. CDR1 SGHRS and CDR2 YFSETQ come from the germline V gene. Trimming left V 0 bases short and J 2 bases short, with 13 bases between. The CDR3 sequence is 16 residues long. The DNA for the CDR3 is TGCGCCAGCAGCTTGGCCAGAACCTTGATCACAGATACGCAGTATTTT. The encoded protein is CASSLARTLITDTQYF. Complete variable domain (other parts from reference TRBV5-1 and TRBJ2-3): KAGVTQTPRYLIKTRGQQVTLSCSPISGHRSVSWYQQTPGQGLQFLFEYFSETQRNKGNFPGRFSGRQFSNSRSEMNVSTLELGDSALYLCASSLARTLITDTQYFGPGTRLTVL.

The chain joins TRBV4-1 to TRBJ2-7; D might be TRBD2 (6 bases). CDR1 is MGHRA and CDR2 is YSYEKL in the germline V gene. V shed 4 bases and J shed 1 base, with 14 bases lying between them. The CDR3 runs 15 residues. The CDR3 sequence is CASSPAGGRSYEQYF. In DNA, the CDR3 is TGCGCCAGCAGCCCCGCAGGTGGGAGGTCCTACGAGCAGTACTTC.

This clone appeared a single time. V usage is TRBV10-3 and J usage is TRBJ2-5; TRBD1 matches at 11 bases. The junction had 4 bases not matched to a gene; V was cut back by 6 bases and J by 4 bases. The CDR3 sequence is 14 residues long. CDR1 is ENHRY and CDR2 is SYGVKD in the germline V gene. The CDR3 reads CAISRTGGPETQYF. The CDR3 DNA sequence: TGTGCCATCAGCCGGACAGGGGGCCCAGAGACCCAGTACTTC.

This clone was observed a single time. The chain uses TRBV18 and TRBJ2-2; D is undetermined. In germline, CDR1 is KGHSH, CDR2 LQKENI. The CDR3 is made up of 13 amino acids. Trimming left V 4 bases short and J 0 bases short, with 3 bases between. The chain's CDR3 is CASSLSNTGELFF. Here the CDR3 DNA reads TGTGCCAGCTCACTCTCGAACACCGGGGAGCTGTTTTTT.

The chain employs TRBV27 and TRBJ2-7, with D hard to call. Germline CDR1 reads MNHEY; CDR2 reads SMNVEV (reference sequence). Trimming shortened V by 3 bases and J by 5 bases, and 14 bases separated the two germline ends. This CDR3 region has 14 residues. CDR3 nucleotides: TGTGCCAGCAGTTTGCCCGACACTCCCCACGAGCAGTACTTC. Translated, it gives CASSLPDTPHEQYF.

As concerns this clone: This same CDR3 is encoded by further DNA sequences in the sample. The rearrangement links TRBV28 to TRBJ1-1; 7 nucleotides agree with TRBD1. The J segment lost 1 base and the V segment lost 3 bases, leaving 2 bases of the junction unmatched. This CDR3 is 14 amino acids long. In germline, CDR1 is MDHEN, CDR2 SYDVKM. The CDR3 reads CASSFGTANTEAFF. The CDR3 DNA reads as TGTGCCAGCAGTTTCGGGACAGCGAACACTGAAGCTTTCTTT.

The chain is built from TRBV18 and TRBJ2-7; 8 nucleotides line up with TRBD1. The CDR3 has 16 residues. V lost 3 bases and J lost 3; bases outside the gene matches: 10. Germline CDR1 KGHSH, CDR2 LQKENI. The CDR3 loop reads CASSPPPPGGIYEQYF. In DNA form, the CDR3 reads TGTGCCAGCTCACCGCCACCTCCAGGGGGCATCTACGAGCAGTACTTC. Combining the CDR3 with reference TRBV18 and TRBJ2-7 gives the whole variable domain NAGVMQNPRHLVRRRGQEARLRCSPMKGHSHVYWYRQLPEEGLKFMVYLQKENIIDESGMPKERFSAEFPKEGPSILRIQQVVRGDSAAYFCASSPPPPGGIYEQYFGPGTRLTVT.

The V call is TRBV6-2 or TRBV6-3, the J call TRBJ2-5; no clear D gene. CDR1 and CDR2 (germline): MNHEY, SVGEGT. Trimming cost V 5 bases and J 4 bases, with 8 bases left between them. The CDR3 runs to 12 residues. CDR3 sequence reads: CASSHPRETQYF. The CDR3 nucleotides are TGTGCCAGCAGTCACCCCCGAGAGACCCAGTACTTC.

The chain links TRBV7-6 to TRBJ2-5; the D gene could be TRBD1 or TRBD2 (6 bases each). The germline gives CDR1 SGHVS, CDR2 FNYEAQ. Trimming left V 5 bases short and J 6 bases short, with 16 bases between. CDR3 length equals 14 residues. The CDR3 DNA reads as TGTGCCAGCAGCCCGGGGGCCCGGGGGAAGACCCAGTACTTC. Translated, it gives CASSPGARGKTQYF. The full variable domain, with the rest looked up from reference TRBV7-6 and TRBJ2-5, is GAGVSQSPRYKVTKRGQDVALRCDPISGHVSLYWYRQALGQGPEFLTYFNYEAQQDKSGLPNDRFSAERPEGSISTLTIQRTEQRDSAMYRCASSPGARGKTQYFGPGTRLLVL.

The chain employs TRBV6-1 and TRBJ2-3; D is ambiguous. The germline V and J ends were trimmed by 2 bases and 2 bases, with 17 bases remaining between them. The CDR3 length is 17 residues. Germline V lookup: CDR1 MNHNS, CDR2 SASEGT. The CDR3 region is CASSEIVFSRSTDTQYF. The CDR3 DNA follows: TGTGCCAGCAGTGAAATAGTGTTTAGCCGATCCACAGATACGCAGTATTTT.

This sequence joins TRBV28 and TRBJ2-2, with 7 bases matching TRBD1. This CDR3 has 19 amino acids. Germline V CDR1 and CDR2: MDHEN, SYDVKM. Unmatched junction bases numbered 15, after V lost 1 base and J lost 4 bases. CDR3 amino acids: CASSLSWPTGVFFTGELFF. DNA of the CDR3: TGTGCCAGCAGTTTATCGTGGCCCACAGGGGTGTTTTTCACCGGGGAGCTGTTTTTT.

The chain employs TRBV6-1 and TRBJ2-7; D is perhaps TRBD2 (6 bases). V lost 2 bases and J lost 3, with 14 bases in between. The germline V gene has CDR1 MNHNS and CDR2 SASEGT. The CDR3 runs 15 residues. The CDR3 nucleotides read TGTGCCAGCAGTGAATACTGGCAGGGAGGCTACGAGCAGTACTTC. This codes for CASSEYWQGGYEQYF.

This clone was seen a single time. V usage is TRBV7-6 and J usage is TRBJ1-4; 7 bases agree with TRBD1. In germline, CDR1 is SGHVS, CDR2 FNYEAQ. There are 16 residues in the CDR3. V shed 4 bases and J 8 bases; nucleotides not matched to a gene: 13. The CDR3 nucleotides are TGTGCCAGCAGCTCATCCTTCGACAGGGAGGGAGAAAAACTGTTTTTT. Protein: CASSSSFDREGEKLFF.

Concerning this clone: A read error may produce the germline difference seen at one junction end. This same CDR3 is encoded by further DNA sequences in the sample. The chain has TRBV5-6 and TRBJ2-4; D unclear. The CDR3 is made up of 14 amino acids. The germline V gene has CDR1 SGHDT and CDR2 YYEEEE. The CDR3 DNA reads as TGTGCCAGCAGTTTGCTAGGACCGAACACCCCGAAGGACTTC. As protein: CASSLLGPNTPKDF.

This rearrangement joins TRBV27 to TRBJ2-7, with D maybe TRBD2 (6 bases). Germline-derived CDR1 and CDR2 are MNHEY and SMNVEV (reference sequence). The CDR3 extends over 13 amino acids. The germline V and J ends were trimmed by 5 bases and 4 bases, with 12 bases remaining between them. The CDR3 region is CASSATSTYEQYF. The DNA for the CDR3 is TGTGCCAGCAGTGCGACTAGTACATACGAGCAGTACTTC.

DNA for the CDR3: TGCGCCAGCGGAGAGTGCGGCGAGCAGTACTTC. As protein: CASGECGEQYF. V gene TRBV23-1 combines with J gene TRBJ2-7; no clear D gene. TRBV23-1 is treated as an ORF (open reading frame) with a function not yet certain. The CDR3 has 11 amino acids. Trimming removed 8 bases at V and 6 bases at J, with 11 bases between.